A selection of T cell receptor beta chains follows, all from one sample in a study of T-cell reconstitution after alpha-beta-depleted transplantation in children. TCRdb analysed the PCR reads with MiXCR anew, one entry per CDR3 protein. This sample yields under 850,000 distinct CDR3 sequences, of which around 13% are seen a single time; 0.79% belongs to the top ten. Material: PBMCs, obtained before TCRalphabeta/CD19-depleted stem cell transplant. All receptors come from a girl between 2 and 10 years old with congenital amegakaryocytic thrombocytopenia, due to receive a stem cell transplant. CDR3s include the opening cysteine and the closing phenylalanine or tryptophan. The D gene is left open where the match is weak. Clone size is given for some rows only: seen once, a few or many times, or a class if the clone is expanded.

cdr3_nt: TGCGCCAGCAGCCAACGTGACAGGGCGGCTAGCGGGGGGGAGCTGTTTTTT
cdr3_aa: CASSQRDRAASGGELFF
clone_size: few
d_call: -
j_call: TRBJ2-2
v_call: TRBV4-1

cdr3_nt: TGTGCCAGCGGGAGGACTAGCTCGGTCTATGAGCAGTTCTTC
cdr3_aa: CASGRTSSVYEQFF
clone_size: many
d_call: TRBD2
j_call: TRBJ2-1
v_call: TRBV9

cdr3_nt: TGCAGTGCTGGCTCACCAGATGGGCCCCAGCATTTT
cdr3_aa: CSAGSPDGPQHF
clone_size: many
d_call: -
j_call: TRBJ1-5
v_call: TRBV20-1

cdr3_nt: TGTGCCATCGGTCGGGAGGGCTACAATGAGCAGTTCTTC
cdr3_aa: CAIGREGYNEQFF
clone_size: many
d_call: TRBD2
j_call: TRBJ2-1
v_call: TRBV6-1

cdr3_nt: TGTGCCAGCTCAAGCCGGGACAGACACTACGAGCAGTACTTC
cdr3_aa: CASSSRDRHYEQYF
clone_size: few
d_call: TRBD1
j_call: TRBJ2-7
v_call: TRBV18

cdr3_nt: TGTGCCAGCAGCTTAGAACAGCCGAACTTTGGTAGTACGCAGTATTTT
cdr3_aa: CASSLEQPNFGSTQYF
clone_size: -
d_call: -
j_call: TRBJ2-3
v_call: TRBV7-6

cdr3_nt: TGTGCCAGCAGCTTTACCACGGGACCGGCTAGGGAGCAGTACTTC
cdr3_aa: CASSFTTGPAREQYF
clone_size: many
d_call: -
j_call: TRBJ2-7
v_call: TRBV28

cdr3_nt: TGCGCCAGCAGCTGGCCAGGGGATACAGATACGCAGTATTTT
cdr3_aa: CASSWPGDTDTQYF
clone_size: many
d_call: -
j_call: TRBJ2-3
v_call: TRBV5-1

cdr3_nt: TGTGCCAGCAGTTCATCCCCGGACAGGGAGGAGCCCCAGCATTTT
cdr3_aa: CASSSSPDREEPQHF
clone_size: many
d_call: TRBD1
j_call: TRBJ1-5
v_call: TRBV6-5

cdr3_nt: TGTGCCAGCAGCTTGATAGGTGCAGAGACCCAGTACTTC
cdr3_aa: CASSLIGAETQYF
clone_size: many
d_call: -
j_call: TRBJ2-5
v_call: TRBV5-6

cdr3_nt: TGCAGCGGAGTGAGCGGGAGGGACACAGATACGCAGTATTTT
cdr3_aa: CSGVSGRDTDTQYF
clone_size: many
d_call: TRBD2
j_call: TRBJ2-3
v_call: TRBV29-1

cdr3_nt: TGTGCCAGCAGCCCTAACCGAACGAAGTACGAGCAGTACTTC
cdr3_aa: CASSPNRTKYEQYF
clone_size: -
d_call: -
j_call: TRBJ2-7
v_call: TRBV21-1

cdr3_nt: TGTGCCAGCAGCCAGGAAATGACAGGGGGCAATGAGCAGTTCTTC
cdr3_aa: CASSQEMTGGNEQFF
clone_size: few
d_call: TRBD1
j_call: TRBJ2-1
v_call: TRBV3-1

cdr3_nt: TGCGCCAGCAGCCAAGGGATAGTAGGGACCTACGAGCAGTACTTC
cdr3_aa: CASSQGIVGTYEQYF
clone_size: -
d_call: -
j_call: TRBJ2-7
v_call: TRBV4-1

cdr3_nt: TGCGCCAGCAGCTTGGGTGTAGCGGGAGTCACGGTGGAAGAGACCCAGTACTTC
cdr3_aa: CASSLGVAGVTVEETQYF
clone_size: few
d_call: TRBD2
j_call: TRBJ2-5
v_call: TRBV5-1

cdr3_nt: TGTGCCAGCAGTCGAACAGGGAGAGAGTGGGAGACCCAGTACTTC
cdr3_aa: CASSRTGREWETQYF
clone_size: -
d_call: -
j_call: TRBJ2-5
v_call: TRBV27

cdr3_nt: TGCTGTGCTACCGGCGAACTAGAGGTGGAGCAGTTCTTC
cdr3_aa: CCATGELEVEQFF
clone_size: -
d_call: -
j_call: TRBJ2-1
v_call: TRBV20-1

cdr3_nt: TGTGCCAGTGGTCTCTCCGGTAGTGAGCAGTTCTTC
cdr3_aa: CASGLSGSEQFF
clone_size: -
d_call: -
j_call: TRBJ2-1
v_call: TRBV7-9

cdr3_nt: TGTGCCAGCAGCTGGACTAGCGGGATAGGCAATGAGCAGTTCTTC
cdr3_aa: CASSWTSGIGNEQFF
clone_size: -
d_call: TRBD2
j_call: TRBJ2-1
v_call: TRBV7-3

cdr3_nt: TGTGCCAGCAGGCTCGACAGGGGACAAGAGACCCAGTACTTC
cdr3_aa: CASRLDRGQETQYF
clone_size: -
d_call: TRBD1
j_call: TRBJ2-5
v_call: TRBV6-1

cdr3_nt: TGTGCCAGCAACCTCGGACTAGCGGGAGGGTTCGATGAGCAGTTCTTC
cdr3_aa: CASNLGLAGGFDEQFF
clone_size: many
d_call: TRBD2
j_call: TRBJ2-1
v_call: TRBV12-3/TRBV12-4

cdr3_nt: TGTGCCAGCAGTCAGCGACTAGCGCCGAGCACAGATACGCAGTATTTT
cdr3_aa: CASSQRLAPSTDTQYF
clone_size: -
d_call: TRBD2
j_call: TRBJ2-3
v_call: TRBV12-3/TRBV12-4

cdr3_nt: TGTGCCATCGCCCTGACAGGGGAGAATAATTCACCCCTCCACTTT
cdr3_aa: CAIALTGENNSPLHF
clone_size: many
d_call: TRBD1
j_call: TRBJ1-6
v_call: TRBV10-3

cdr3_nt: TGTGCCAGCAGTTTAGCACAGGGAGGAGGGGCCTACAATGAGCAGTTCTTC
cdr3_aa: CASSLAQGGGAYNEQFF
clone_size: few
d_call: -
j_call: TRBJ2-1
v_call: TRBV12-3/TRBV12-4

cdr3_nt: TGCGCCAGCAGCTTGGATTTCCGGGGAGGGGTGGACACTGAAGCTTTCTTT
cdr3_aa: CASSLDFRGGVDTEAFF
clone_size: many
d_call: -
j_call: TRBJ1-1
v_call: TRBV5-1